Sequencing of this TCR beta chain was carried out in a study of tumor-infiltrating lymphocytes in primary liver carcinoma. From 20-30 mg of unsorted bulk tissue, DNA and RNA were co-extracted together. The proportion of viable tumor cells exceeded 85% in every tumor sample. TCR beta cDNA was made from 450 to 500 ng total RNA with a constant-region primer. Nested multiplex PCR, run for three rounds with slightly modified ARM-PCR, yielded TCR beta libraries. Two initial PCR rounds of approximately 10 cycles each paired TRBV1-TRBV30 forward primers with a C-beta reverse primer. TCRdb reanalysed the multiplex PCR reads using MiXCR and keeps one entry per CDR3 protein. The sample yields 100,000 to 150,000 distinct CDR3 sequences, less than 80% seen once. This CDR3 is 17 amino acids long. Germline-derived CDR1 and CDR2 are SGHAT and FQNNGV. Notes on this clonotype: Its antigen is not identified. The germline gene is not matched at one end of the junction; a read error may be the cause.

Study-level findings and limits: Tumors reached a significantly greater top-250-clone fraction than blood did (p = 0.039).

The sequence came from a woman aged 60-70 years with primary liver carcinoma and hepatitis B virus infection. The chain links TRBV11-2 to TRBJ2-1; 7 nucleotides match TRBD2. The specimen sequenced was liver tumor tissue from sampling region 1. The subset was: tumor region T1, superior pole. CDR3 amino acids: CATSLGLVEGGPNEQSF. Written as DNA, the CDR3 is TGTGCCACCAGCTTAGGTCTGGTAGAGGGAGGGCCGAATGAGCAGTCCTTC. Full variable domain (outside the CDR3, taken from reference TRBV11-2 and TRBJ2-1): EAGVAQSPRYKIIEKRQSVAFWCNPISGHATLYWYQQILGQGPKLLIQFQNNGVVDDSQLPKDRFSAERLKGVDSTLKIQPAKLEDSAVYLCATSLGLVEGGPNEQSFGPGTRLTVL.